This T cell receptor beta chain was retrieved from a study of shared clonotypes between healthy human individuals. Germline CDR1 and CDR2: SGHTS and YDEGEE. The CDR3 runs to 15 residues. The V end lost 4 bases, the J end lost 0 bases, and 11 bases lay between the germline ends. About this clone itself: Its antigen is not known.

Study-level results: Estimated richness values were generally larger in naive subsets than in memory subsets. The sole specimen, blood, was sampled, and tissue repertoires likely differ.

Assay used: immunoSEQ multiplex PCR; TCRdb lists only in-frame clones, some missing. The data hold 600,000 to 750,000 clones, with 60% to 80% observed a single time. The sample consisted of memory CD4+ T cells sorted from blood. Documented subset: CD45RA-negative fraction. This sequence joins TRBV5-8 and TRBJ1-3; D ambiguous. This sequence was found in a woman aged 30 to 39 in good health. CDR3 DNA: TGTGCCAGCAGCCCGGGTTCGGACTCTGGAAACACCATATATTTT. Its protein product is CASSPGSDSGNTIYF.